The 30 T cell receptor beta chains presented below share a single source sample, sequenced in a study of T cell repertoires in cytomegalovirus infection. No cognate antigen is known for these TCRs. One entry per CDR3 protein, called by TCRdb with MiXCR from the reads. The data show fewer than 950,000 distinct CDR3 sequences, over 25% seen once. The sample was cultured CD8+ T cells from PBMCs, taken from culture after CMV antigen stimulation. Every receptor here comes from a human donor in good health (CMV status not recorded). Some clones in this sample may be carry-over from other donors' samples.

This chain links TRBV20-1 with TRBJ1-6; TRBD1 agrees at 7 bases. The ends lost 5 bases at V and 14 bases at J; junction bases unmatched: 12. Germline assignment: CDR1 DFQATT and CDR2 SNEGSKA (reference sequence). The CDR3 has 13 amino acids. CDR3 nucleotide sequence: TGCAGTGCTTTCGGACAGGACTATACCACCCTCCACTTT. This translates into CSAFGQDYTTLHF.

This clonotype has just a few counts. The CDR3 DNA sequence: TGCAGTGCTAGGGGGGGCAGGGTTAGCCAGCCCCAGCATTTT. Its translation is CSARGGRVSQPQHF. The rearrangement links TRBV20-1 to TRBJ1-5; a weak D match, TRBD1 (6 bases). Per germline, CDR1 DFQATT and CDR2 SNEGSKA (reference sequence). Trimming pared 3 bases from V and 7 bases from J, leaving 16 bases between. This CDR3 has 14 residues.

The chain links TRBV29-1 to TRBJ2-7; D is perhaps TRBD1 (6 bases). V gave up 5 bases and J gave up 4 bases, with 12 bases separating them. Germline-derived CDR1 and CDR2 are SQVTM and ANQGSEA. The CDR3 loop spans 12 amino acids. DNA for the CDR3: TGCAGCGTTTGGACAGAACTATACGAGCAGTACTTC. This codes for CSVWTELYEQYF.

The J gene is TRBJ2-1, the V gene TRBV7-9, with TRBD2 identical over 8 bases. The CDR3 covers 16 residues. Germline-derived CDR1 and CDR2 are SEHNR and FQNEAQ (reference sequence). J lost 5 bases, V lost 6 bases, and 12 bases had no gene match. CDR3 nucleotide sequence: TGTGCCAGCAGTGGAGGGGTAGCGGGGAGAAACAATGAGCAGTTCTTC. It specifies CASSGGVAGRNNEQFF.

This clonotype was found many times. The gene calls are TRBV7-8 and TRBJ1-2, with D possibly matching TRBD1 (5 bases). V lost 7 bases and J 1 base, leaving 13 bases between the germline ends. The CDR3 consists of 14 residues. Germline values: CDR1 SGHVS, CDR2 FQNEAQ. The CDR3 sequence is CASKPGGYNYGYTF. The DNA for the CDR3 is TGTGCCAGCAAACCCGGGGGTTATAACTATGGCTACACCTTC.

This clonotype has just a few counts. The J gene is TRBJ1-4, the V gene TRBV7-8; D is unresolved. CDR3 length: 14 amino acids. Germline V gives CDR1 SGHVS, CDR2 FQNEAQ. The ends were cut back, 5 bases at V and 8 bases at J, with 15 bases in the middle. The CDR3 protein is CASSTDPKGEKLFF. CDR3 nucleotides: TGTGCCAGCAGCACTGACCCCAAGGGAGAAAAACTGTTTTTT.

V gene TRBV7-2 combines with J gene TRBJ2-1; weak D call: TRBD2 (6 bases). Trimming took 5 bases from V and 9 from J, leaving 26 bases between them. There are 17 residues in the CDR3. Per the germline V gene, CDR1 is SGHTA and CDR2 is FQGNSA. CDR3 bases: TGTGCCAGCAGCCCGTTGGGGCTAGCGCCACAGGCAGGTGAGCAGTTCTTC. It specifies CASSPLGLAPQAGEQFF.

This sequence joins TRBV6-1 and TRBJ2-2; D ambiguous. There are 20 residues in the CDR3. Germline V gene sequence: CDR1 MNHNS, CDR2 SASEGT. V dropped 6 bases and J dropped 5 bases, with 31 bases sitting between them. The CDR3 is CASRPKVRTQDTVGTGELFF. For the CDR3, the DNA is TGTGCCAGCAGACCCAAAGTCAGAACCCAAGACACCGTAGGGACCGGGGAGCTGTTTTTT.

The genes are TRBV4-1 and TRBJ2-3; 14 bases map to TRBD2. Germline CDR1 is MGHRA and CDR2 is YSYEKL. The CDR3 sequence is 17 residues long. J gave up 2 bases and V 2 bases, and 3 bases lay outside the gene matches. The CDR3 bases are TGCGCCAGCAGCCAATCGGGACTAGCGGGGGACACAGATACGCAGTATTTT. It yields the protein CASSQSGLAGDTDTQYF.

The chain has TRBV29-1 and TRBJ2-2; TRBD2 aligns across 7 bases. J lost 4 bases, V lost 6 bases, and 17 bases had no gene match. This CDR3 comprises 17 residues. CDR1 and CDR2 (germline): SQVTM, ANQGSEA. CDR3: CSVVRWGLSPGTGELFF. CDR3 nucleotide sequence: TGCAGCGTCGTCAGATGGGGACTATCTCCAGGCACCGGGGAGCTGTTTTTT.

The CDR3 bases are TGCGCCAGCAGCCAAGATCTCTTCTCCAGTCAGGTCACCGGGGAGCTGTTTTTT. Translating gives CASSQDLFSSQVTGELFF. The chain joins TRBV4-3 to TRBJ2-2, with D unclear. V gave up 0 bases and J gave up 4 bases, with 18 bases separating them. Germline lookup yields CDR1 LGHNA and CDR2 YSLEER. The CDR3 covers 18 residues.

This chain connects TRBV19 to TRBJ2-5; D gene ambiguous. This CDR3 is built from 16 residues. V dropped 5 bases and J dropped 5 bases, with 21 bases sitting between them. The V gene's germline CDR1 is LNHDA and CDR2 SQIVND (reference sequence). The CDR3 is CASSPLGVNGEETQYF. In nucleotides, the CDR3 is TGTGCCAGTAGTCCCTTAGGAGTCAACGGAGAGGAGACCCAGTACTTC.

This clonotype was seen a few times. The V call is TRBV6-2 or TRBV6-3, the J call TRBJ2-5, with D unclear. Trimming stripped 7 bases from V and 7 bases from J, with 16 bases between. This CDR3 is built from 13 residues. CDR1 MNHEY and CDR2 SVGEGT come from the germline V gene. The CDR3 coding sequence is TGTGCCAGCAAGACCCGTGATGTCGGGACCCAGTACTTC. Amino acids: CASKTRDVGTQYF.

This clonotype was seen more than once but under ten times. This sequence joins TRBV28 and TRBJ2-1, with 10 positions matching TRBD1. Germline lookup yields CDR1 MDHEN and CDR2 SYDVKM. After removal of 5 bases from V and 5 bases from J, the junction contained 15 bases not matched to a gene. The CDR3 has 18 residues. CDR3 in DNA: TGTGCCAGCAGTCCCCTCCCACACGGGACAGGGGTGGACAATGAGCAGTTCTTC. Protein product: CASSPLPHGTGVDNEQFF.

This clonotype was seen many times. This rearrangement joins TRBV7-6 to TRBJ2-3, with 9 bases fitting TRBD1. The V gene end was trimmed by 4 bases and the J gene end by 3 bases; junction bases not matched to a gene: 5. Germline CDR1 SGHVS, CDR2 FNYEAQ. CDR3 length: 15 amino acids. DNA for the CDR3: TGTGCCAGCAGCTCGGGACAGGGTTTGACAGATACGCAGTATTTT. Protein sequence: CASSSGQGLTDTQYF.

This clonotype has ten or more counts. J is TRBJ2-7 and V is TRBV7-9; D is possibly TRBD1 or TRBD2 (5 bases each). This CDR3 has 13 residues. Trimming took off 5 bases at V and 5 bases at J, with 13 bases between the two ends. Germline values: CDR1 SEHNR, CDR2 FQNEAQ (reference sequence). The CDR3 is CASSLVRDHEQYF. Here the CDR3 DNA reads TGTGCCAGCAGCCTCGTCAGGGACCACGAGCAGTACTTC.

The rearrangement uses TRBV2 and TRBJ2-1; a possible D gene is TRBD1 (6 bases). The CDR3 extends over 14 amino acids. Germline V gene data show CDR1 as SNHLY and CDR2 as FYNNEI. V was cut by 7 bases and J by 3 bases, with 13 bases left in between. CDR3 sequence (DNA): TGTGCCAGCATTGTGACAGGTCTCTACAATGAGCAGTTCTTC. Amino acid sequence: CASIVTGLYNEQFF.

As concerns this clonotype: At one boundary the junction diverges from the germline segment, which might be a read error. The rearrangement links TRBV7-8 to TRBJ1-6, with TRBD1 matching over 8 bases. The CDR3 sequence is 15 residues long. The V gene's germline CDR1 is SGHVS and CDR2 FQNEAQ. The CDR3 spells CASSPGGSYNSPHHF. CDR3 coding DNA: TGTGCCAGCAGCCCAGGGGGCTCTTATAATTCACCCCACCACTTT.

Here the CDR3 DNA reads TGTGCCAGCAGTTTACAGGGGACGTCCTACGAGCAGTACGTC. This translates into CASSLQGTSYEQYV. The rearrangement joins TRBV28 to TRBJ2-7; tentatively, D is TRBD1 (6 bases). V was pared by 2 bases and J by 1 base, with 9 bases between. CDR3 length: 14 residues. The germline V gene encodes CDR1 MDHEN and CDR2 SYDVKM.

This clonotype appeared a single time. The gene calls are TRBV6-2 or TRBV6-3 and TRBJ2-1, with D unclear. Per the germline V gene, CDR1 is MNHEY and CDR2 is SVGEGT. V gave up 2 bases and J gave up 14 bases, with 13 bases separating them. CDR3 size: 12 residues. In DNA, the CDR3 is TGTGCCAGCAGTTACGGGGTGTGGGAAAAGTTCTTC. Residues: CASSYGVWEKFF.

This clonotype was detected only once. The chain has TRBV12-3 or TRBV12-4 and TRBJ2-4; a weak D match, TRBD1 (5 bases). This CDR3 spans 14 amino acids. V lost 0 bases and J 6 bases, leaving 9 bases between the germline ends. The CDR3 is CASSLARVGNIQYF. Here the CDR3 DNA reads TGTGCCAGCAGTTTAGCCAGGGTAGGAAACATTCAGTACTTC.

This clonotype was seen a handful of times. The CDR3 DNA reads TGTGCCAGCAAGGGGGGGACTGGGGCCAACGTCCTGACTTTC. As protein: CASKGGTGANVLTF. The rearrangement joins TRBV27 to TRBJ2-6; perhaps TRBD2 as D (7 bases). The CDR3 is made up of 14 amino acids. Looked up from germline, CDR1 is MNHEY and CDR2 is SMNVEV (reference sequence). Trimming shortened V by 7 bases and J by 2 bases, and 9 bases separated the two germline ends.

A note on this clonotype: This may come from a read error, since a much larger clone is one base off. The conserved closing phenylalanine or tryptophan is absent in this CDR3, likely reflecting a read error. This chain connects TRBV7-3 to TRBJ2-3; 7 bases align to TRBD1. The CDR3 extends over 21 amino acids. CDR1 and CDR2 (germline): SGHTA, FQGTGA. V trimming: 1 base; J trimming: 2 bases; junction bases outside the gene matches: 21. CDR3 protein: CASSLIHRVIRGPRDTDTQYS. The CDR3, as DNA: TGTGCCAGCAGCTTAATCCATCGGGTAATTAGGGGGCCTCGGGACACAGATACGCAGTATTCT.

Concerning this clonotype itself: Possible read error: a much larger clone is one base away. The rearrangement links TRBV7-9 to TRBJ1-1; 7 bases are shared with TRBD1. Germline V lookup: CDR1 SEHNR, CDR2 FQNEAQ (reference sequence). The CDR3 runs to 13 residues. J was trimmed by 7 bases and V by 1 base; bases with no gene match: 3. The CDR3 region is CASSLGTGNEAFF. The CDR3 DNA follows: TGTGCCAGCAGCTTAGGGACAGGCAATGAAGCTTTCTTT.

The rearrangement joins TRBV5-6 to TRBJ2-1, with TRBD2 matching over 12 bases. There are 15 residues in the CDR3. The trim removed 4 bases at V and 6 bases at J, leaving 5 bases unmatched. Per the germline V gene, CDR1 is SGHDT and CDR2 is YYEEEE. As DNA, the CDR3 is TGTGCCAGCAGCGACGGACTAGCGGGGATCAATGAGCAGTTCTTC. Amino acid sequence: CASSDGLAGINEQFF.

This chain links TRBV20-1 with TRBJ2-7, with TRBD1 identical over 9 bases. This CDR3 spans 13 amino acids. CDR1 and CDR2 from the germline V gene are DFQATT and SNEGSKA (reference sequence). V shed 5 bases, J shed 7 bases, and the junction held 9 bases outside the gene matches. The CDR3 bases are TGCAGTGCTCCAGACAGGGGGGAAGGAGAGCAGTACTTC. Translating gives CSAPDRGEGEQYF.

V and J are TRBV19 and TRBJ2-3; possibly TRBD2 for D (7 bases). V lost 4 bases and J 5 bases, leaving 10 bases between the germline ends. The CDR3 spans 13 residues. Germline V gene lookup returns CDR1 LNHDA and CDR2 SQIVND (reference sequence). The CDR3 region is CASSSGGVDTQYF. As DNA, the CDR3 is TGTGCCAGTAGTAGCGGGGGCGTAGATACGCAGTATTTT. Variable domain in full (rest from reference TRBV19 and TRBJ2-3): DGGITQSPKYLFRKEGQNVTLSCEQNLNHDAMYWYRQDPGQGLRLIYYSQIVNDFQKGDIAEGYSVSREKKESFPLTVTSAQKNPTAFYLCASSSGGVDTQYFGPGTRLTVL.

This clonotype was detected a few times. This chain uses TRBV4-1 with TRBJ1-1, with a tentative D call TRBD1 (6 bases). V gave up 1 base and J gave up 11 bases, with 17 bases separating them. CDR3 length: 14 residues. Looked up from germline, CDR1 is MGHRA and CDR2 is YSYEKL. The CDR3 loop reads CASSQAFSGQRAFF. CDR3 sequence (DNA): TGCGCCAGCAGCCAAGCCTTTAGCGGACAGAGGGCTTTCTTT.

This clonotype was detected a few times. The rearrangement joins TRBV24-1 to TRBJ2-3; perhaps TRBD1 as D (5 bases). The ends were cut back, 9 bases at V and 3 bases at J, with 9 bases in the middle. The germline V gene encodes CDR1 KGHDR and CDR2 SFDVKD. The CDR3 runs to 12 residues. The CDR3 bases are TGTGCCACCTCAGCAGGGACAGATACGCAGTATTTT. It is translated as CATSAGTDTQYF.

The V and J genes are TRBV19 and TRBJ2-4; 7 positions agree with TRBD1. The CDR3 is made up of 16 amino acids. V was clipped by 3 bases and J by 1 base; unmatched bases: 6. CDR1 is LNHDA, CDR2 SQIVND, per germline (reference sequence). The CDR3 nucleotides read TGTGCCAGTAGTATGCGAGGGGGCGACGCCAAAAACATTCAGTACTTC. Encoded protein: CASSMRGGDAKNIQYF. The complete variable domain, with remaining parts taken from reference TRBV19 and TRBJ2-4, reads DGGITQSPKYLFRKEGQNVTLSCEQNLNHDAMYWYRQDPGQGLRLIYYSQIVNDFQKGDIAEGYSVSREKKESFPLTVTSAQKNPTAFYLCASSMRGGDAKNIQYFGAGTRLSVL.